The 5 T cell receptor beta chains presented below share a single source sample, sequenced in a study of blood T cell repertoires in COVID-19. Clones were sequenced by immunoSEQ multiplex PCR, and TCRdb holds only the in-frame ones, with some missing. The sample contains some 200,000 clones, roughly four fifths of which appear only once. Sequenced sample: peripheral blood. The receptors were gathered from a woman aged 40 to 50 with acute or convalescent COVID-19.

The CDR3 reads CASSPLTGRSGANVLTF. In DNA form, the CDR3 reads TGTGCCAGCTCACCGCTGACAGGCCGCTCTGGGGCCAACGTCCTGACTTTC. This sequence joins TRBV18 and TRBJ2-6; a possible D gene is TRBD1 (6 bases). This CDR3 comprises 17 residues. The V gene lost 3 bases and the J gene lost 0 bases, with 12 bases spanning the gap. Germline V lookup: CDR1 KGHSH, CDR2 LQKENI.

This chain uses TRBV9 with TRBJ1-3; D call uncertain. This CDR3 region has 13 residues. Trimming took 3 bases from V and 4 from J, leaving 8 bases between them. Germline CDR1 is SGDLS and CDR2 is YYNGEE. The CDR3 sequence is CASSGELGNTIYF. CDR3 in DNA: TGTGCCAGCAGCGGCGAACTGGGAAACACCATATATTTT.

This chain links TRBV7-2 with TRBJ1-2; D remains unclear. The CDR3 totals 14 residues. The ends were cut back, 2 bases at V and 2 bases at J, with 9 bases in the middle. The V gene's germline CDR1 is SGHTA and CDR2 FQGNSA. The CDR3 bases are TGTGCCAGCAGCTTATCGCCCGGGAACTATGGCTACACCTTC. This codes for CASSLSPGNYGYTF.

This sequence joins TRBV5-1 and TRBJ1-2; 9 bases line up with TRBD1. With V trimmed by 4 bases and J by 6 bases, 19 bases remained unmatched. CDR3 length equals 18 residues. Germline loops: CDR1 SGHRS, CDR2 YFSETQ. CDR3 coding DNA: TGCGCCAGCAGCACCGCCTTAAGTCCCGGGACAGGGACCGATGGCTACACCTTC. It codes for CASSTALSPGTGTDGYTF.

This clone was recorded a few times. This chain joins TRBV24-1 and TRBJ1-2; 7 bases align to TRBD1. The CDR3 length is 13 residues. The trim removed 7 bases at V and 6 bases at J, leaving 7 bases unmatched. The germline CDR1 and CDR2 sequences are KGHDR and SFDVKD. The DNA for the CDR3 is TGTGCCACCAGCTCAGGGGGATGGGATGGCTACACCTTC. Encoded protein: CATSSGGWDGYTF.